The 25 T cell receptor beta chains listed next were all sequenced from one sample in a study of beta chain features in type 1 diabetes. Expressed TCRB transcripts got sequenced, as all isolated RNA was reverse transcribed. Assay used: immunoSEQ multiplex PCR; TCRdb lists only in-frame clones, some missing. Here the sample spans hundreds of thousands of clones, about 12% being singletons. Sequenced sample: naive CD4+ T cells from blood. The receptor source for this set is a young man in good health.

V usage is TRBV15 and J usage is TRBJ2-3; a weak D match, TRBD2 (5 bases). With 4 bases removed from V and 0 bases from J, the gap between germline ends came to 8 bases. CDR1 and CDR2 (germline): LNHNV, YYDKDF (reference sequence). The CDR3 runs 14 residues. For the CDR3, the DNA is TGTGCCACCAGCATGAGCGGAAGCACAGATACGCAGTATTTT. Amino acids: CATSMSGSTDTQYF.

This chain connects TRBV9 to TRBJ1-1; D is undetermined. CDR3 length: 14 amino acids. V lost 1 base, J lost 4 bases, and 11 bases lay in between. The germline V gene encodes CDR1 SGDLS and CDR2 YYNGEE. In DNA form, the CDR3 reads TGTGCCAGCAGCGTACAGCCGGAGGGCACTGAAGCTTTCTTT. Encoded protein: CASSVQPEGTEAFF.

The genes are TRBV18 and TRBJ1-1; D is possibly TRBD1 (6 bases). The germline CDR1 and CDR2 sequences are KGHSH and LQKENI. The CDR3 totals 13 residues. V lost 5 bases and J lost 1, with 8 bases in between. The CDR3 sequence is CASSRTANTEAFF. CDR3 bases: TGTGCCAGCTCAAGGACAGCGAACACTGAAGCTTTCTTT.

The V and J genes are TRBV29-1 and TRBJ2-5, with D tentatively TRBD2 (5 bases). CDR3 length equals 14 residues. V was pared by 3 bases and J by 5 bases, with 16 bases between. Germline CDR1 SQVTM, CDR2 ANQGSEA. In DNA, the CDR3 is TGCAGCGTTGACTACCGGAGGCCGCAGGAGACCCAGTACTTC. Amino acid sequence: CSVDYRRPQETQYF.

CDR3 loop: CASSRDRGPGEQFF. CDR3 nucleotide sequence: TGTGCCAGCTCACGGGACAGGGGCCCAGGCGAGCAGTTCTTC. The chain is built from TRBV18 and TRBJ2-1; 10 nucleotides agree with TRBD1. The V gene end was trimmed by 4 bases and the J gene end by 10 bases; junction bases not matched to a gene: 7. Germline-derived CDR1 and CDR2 are KGHSH and LQKENI. CDR3 size: 14 residues.

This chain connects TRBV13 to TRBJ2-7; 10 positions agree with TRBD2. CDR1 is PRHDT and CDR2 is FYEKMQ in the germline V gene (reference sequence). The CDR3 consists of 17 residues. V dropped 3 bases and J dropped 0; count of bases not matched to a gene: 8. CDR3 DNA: TGTGCCAGCAGCTTGGTTAGCGGGAGGTCCTCCTCCTACGAGCAGTACTTC. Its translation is CASSLVSGRSSSYEQYF.

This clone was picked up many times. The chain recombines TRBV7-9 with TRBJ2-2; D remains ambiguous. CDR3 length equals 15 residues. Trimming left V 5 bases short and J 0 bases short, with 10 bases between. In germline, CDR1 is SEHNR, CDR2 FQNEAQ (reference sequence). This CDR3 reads CASSPPPSNTGELFF. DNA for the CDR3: TGTGCCAGCAGCCCCCCCCCTTCGAACACCGGGGAGCTGTTTTTT.

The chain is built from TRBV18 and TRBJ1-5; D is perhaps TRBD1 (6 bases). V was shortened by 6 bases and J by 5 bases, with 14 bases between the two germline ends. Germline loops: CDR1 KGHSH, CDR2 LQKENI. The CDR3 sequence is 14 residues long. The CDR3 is CASSPRGEHQPQHF. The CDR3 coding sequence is TGTGCCAGCTCGCCCAGGGGAGAACATCAGCCCCAGCATTTT.

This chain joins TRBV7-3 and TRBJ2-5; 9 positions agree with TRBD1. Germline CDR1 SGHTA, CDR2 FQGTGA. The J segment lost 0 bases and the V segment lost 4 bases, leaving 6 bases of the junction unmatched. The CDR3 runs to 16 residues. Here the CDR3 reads CASSYGTGSHQETQYF. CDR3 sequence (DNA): TGTGCCAGCAGCTACGGGACAGGGAGTCACCAAGAGACCCAGTACTTC.

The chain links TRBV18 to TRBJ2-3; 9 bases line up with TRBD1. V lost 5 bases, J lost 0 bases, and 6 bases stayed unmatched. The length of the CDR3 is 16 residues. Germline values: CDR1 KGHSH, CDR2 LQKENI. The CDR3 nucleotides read TGTGCCAGCTCAGATACAGGGGGCGCGAGCACAGATACGCAGTATTTT. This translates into CASSDTGGASTDTQYF.

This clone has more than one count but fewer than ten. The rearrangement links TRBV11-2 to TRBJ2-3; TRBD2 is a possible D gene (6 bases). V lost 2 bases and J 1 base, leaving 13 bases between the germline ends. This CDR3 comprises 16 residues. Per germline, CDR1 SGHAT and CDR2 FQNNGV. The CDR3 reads CASSLRGGGGTDTQYF. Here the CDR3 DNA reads TGTGCCAGCAGCTTAAGGGGAGGAGGTGGCACAGATACGCAGTATTTT.

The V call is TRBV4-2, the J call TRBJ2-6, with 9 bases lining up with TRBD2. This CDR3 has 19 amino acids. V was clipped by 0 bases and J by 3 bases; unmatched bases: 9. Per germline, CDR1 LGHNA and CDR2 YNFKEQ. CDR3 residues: CASSQDRGTSLGGANVLTF. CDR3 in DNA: TGTGCCAGCAGCCAAGATCGAGGGACTAGCTTGGGTGGGGCCAACGTCCTGACTTTC.

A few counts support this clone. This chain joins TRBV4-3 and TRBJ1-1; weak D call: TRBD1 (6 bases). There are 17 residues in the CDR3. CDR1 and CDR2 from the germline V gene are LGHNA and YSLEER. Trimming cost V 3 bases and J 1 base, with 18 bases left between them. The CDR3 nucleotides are TGCGCCAGCAGCCAGCTAGACAGGACACCAAAGAACACTGAAGCTTTCTTT. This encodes CASSQLDRTPKNTEAFF.

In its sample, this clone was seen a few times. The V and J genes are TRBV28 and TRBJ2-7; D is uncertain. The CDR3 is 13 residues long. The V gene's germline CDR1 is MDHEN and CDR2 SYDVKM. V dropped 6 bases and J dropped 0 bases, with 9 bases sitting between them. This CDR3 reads CASRPGVSYEQYF. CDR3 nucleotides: TGTGCCAGCAGGCCGGGTGTCTCCTACGAGCAGTACTTC.

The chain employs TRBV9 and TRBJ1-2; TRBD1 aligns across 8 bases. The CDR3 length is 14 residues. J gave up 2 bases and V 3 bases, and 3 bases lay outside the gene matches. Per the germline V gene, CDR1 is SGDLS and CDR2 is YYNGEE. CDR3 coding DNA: TGTGCCAGCAGCGCAAGACAGGGGAACTATGGCTACACCTTC. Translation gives CASSARQGNYGYTF.

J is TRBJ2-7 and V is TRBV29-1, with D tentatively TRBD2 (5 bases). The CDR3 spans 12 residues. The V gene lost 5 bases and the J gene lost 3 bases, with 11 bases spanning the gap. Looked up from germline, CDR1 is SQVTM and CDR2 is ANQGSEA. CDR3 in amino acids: CSVPGLNYEQYF. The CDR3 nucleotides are TGCAGCGTTCCAGGACTGAACTACGAGCAGTACTTC.

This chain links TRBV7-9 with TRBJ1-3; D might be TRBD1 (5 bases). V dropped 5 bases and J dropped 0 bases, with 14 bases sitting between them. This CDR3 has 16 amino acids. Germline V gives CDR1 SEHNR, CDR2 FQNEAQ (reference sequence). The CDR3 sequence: CASSKTEGISGNTIYF. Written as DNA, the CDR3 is TGTGCCAGCAGCAAGACGGAGGGGATCTCTGGAAACACCATATATTTT. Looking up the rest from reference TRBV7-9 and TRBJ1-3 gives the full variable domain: DTGVSQNPRHKITKRGQNVTFRCDPISEHNRLYWYRQTLGQGPEFLTYFQNEAQLEKSRLLSDRFSAERPKGSFSTLEIQRTEQGDSAMYLCASSKTEGISGNTIYFGEGSWLTVV.

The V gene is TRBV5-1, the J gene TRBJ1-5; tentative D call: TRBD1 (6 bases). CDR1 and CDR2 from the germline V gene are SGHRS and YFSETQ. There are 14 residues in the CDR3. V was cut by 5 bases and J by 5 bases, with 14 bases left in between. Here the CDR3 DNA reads TGCGCCAGCAGGCCGGGACCAGGGGATCAGCCCCAGCATTTT. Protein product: CASRPGPGDQPQHF.

CDR3 nucleotides: TGTGCCAGCAGCGCGGACAGGCAAACTACTAACTATGGCTACACCTTC. It yields the protein CASSADRQTTNYGYTF. This chain joins TRBV4-2 and TRBJ1-2; 7 positions match TRBD1. The V and J ends lost 5 bases and 0 bases, in that order; junction bases with no gene match: 9. The CDR3 extends over 16 amino acids. Germline V lookup: CDR1 LGHNA, CDR2 YNFKEQ.

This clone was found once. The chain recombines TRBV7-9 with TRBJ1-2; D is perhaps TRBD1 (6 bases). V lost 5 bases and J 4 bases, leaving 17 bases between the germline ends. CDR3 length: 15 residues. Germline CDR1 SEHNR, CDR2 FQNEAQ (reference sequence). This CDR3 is CASSLGQGDLYGYTF. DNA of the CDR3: TGTGCCAGCAGCCTGGGACAAGGCGACCTCTATGGCTACACCTTC.

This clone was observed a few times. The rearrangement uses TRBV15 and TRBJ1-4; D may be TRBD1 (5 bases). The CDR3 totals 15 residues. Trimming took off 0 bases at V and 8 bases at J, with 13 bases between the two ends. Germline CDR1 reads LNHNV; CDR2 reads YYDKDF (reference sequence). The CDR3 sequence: CATSRDSQGWEKLFF. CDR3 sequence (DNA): TGTGCCACCAGCAGAGATTCCCAGGGTTGGGAAAAACTGTTTTTT.

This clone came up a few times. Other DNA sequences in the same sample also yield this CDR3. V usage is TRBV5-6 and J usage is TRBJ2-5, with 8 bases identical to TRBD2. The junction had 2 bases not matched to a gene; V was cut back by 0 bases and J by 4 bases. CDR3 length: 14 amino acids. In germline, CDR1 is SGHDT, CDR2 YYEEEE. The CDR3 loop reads CASSLGLAGETQYF. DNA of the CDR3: TGTGCCAGCAGCTTGGGTCTAGCGGGAGAGACCCAGTACTTC.

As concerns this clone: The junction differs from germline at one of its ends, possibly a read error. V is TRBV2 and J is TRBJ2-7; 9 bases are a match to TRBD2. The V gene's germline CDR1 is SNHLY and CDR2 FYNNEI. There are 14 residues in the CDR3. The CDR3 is CASKTGTSSNEQYF. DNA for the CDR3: TGTGCCAGCAAGACCGGGACTAGCTCCAACGAGCAGTACTTC.

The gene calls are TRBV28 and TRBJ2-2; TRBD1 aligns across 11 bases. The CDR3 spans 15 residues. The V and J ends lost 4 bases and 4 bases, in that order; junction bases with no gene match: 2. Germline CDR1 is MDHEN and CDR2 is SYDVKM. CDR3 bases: TGTGCCAGCAGTTGGGACAGGGGGTTCACCGGGGAGCTGTTTTTT. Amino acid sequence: CASSWDRGFTGELFF.

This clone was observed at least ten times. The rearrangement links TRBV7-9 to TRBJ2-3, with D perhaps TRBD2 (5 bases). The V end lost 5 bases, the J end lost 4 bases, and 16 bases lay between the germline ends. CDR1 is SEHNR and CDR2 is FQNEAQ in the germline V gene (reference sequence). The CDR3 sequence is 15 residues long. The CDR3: CASSHKGRGSDTQYF. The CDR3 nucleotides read TGTGCCAGCAGCCACAAGGGCAGAGGGTCAGATACGCAGTATTTT.